The rows below give T cell receptor beta chains drawn from one sample of a study of T cells after yellow fever vaccination. TCRdb used MiXCR to reprocess the 5' RACE reads, holding one entry per CDR3 protein. The table has about 350,000 distinct CDR3 sequences, roughly 7.5% seen once. The material was PBMCs, obtained roughly 46 days after the first yellow fever vaccination. The receptor source for this set is a man in his late teens or twenties who received the YFV17D yellow fever vaccine. The CDR3 runs from the conserved cysteine through the conserved F or W. D genes are given only for firm matches. Part of the rows lack a size; the others show once, few, many or a class for expanded clones.

D	V	J	size	CDR3	DNA
TRBD1	TRBV6-1	TRBJ1-2	few	CASRPGQVGGYTF	TGTGCCAGCAGACCAGGACAGGTTGGCGGCTACACCTTC
NA	TRBV2	TRBJ1-6	NA	CASSERSGNSPLHF	TGTGCCAGCAGTGAACGCTCGGGAAATTCACCCCTCCACTTT
TRBD2	TRBV7-6	TRBJ2-1	few	CASSRRLAGGLYNEQFF	TGTGCCAGCAGCCGCCGACTAGCGGGGGGGCTCTACAATGAGCAGTTCTTC
NA	TRBV4-3	TRBJ1-2	many	CASSHEQGYYGYTF	TGCGCCAGCAGCCACGAACAGGGCTACTATGGCTACACCTTC
TRBD1	TRBV7-9	TRBJ1-2	NA	CASSPGQGLDYGYTF	TGTGCCAGCAGCCCAGGACAGGGTTTAGACTATGGCTACACCTTC
NA	TRBV9	TRBJ2-7	NA	CASSVGGQLLSYEQYF	TGTGCCAGCAGCGTGGGTGGGCAGCTGTTATCCTACGAGCAGTACTTC
TRBD2	TRBV11-2	TRBJ2-3	few	CASRSLAGNSLGQYF	TGTGCCAGCAGGTCCCTAGCGGGGAACTCCCTTGGGCAGTATTTT
NA	TRBV7-2	TRBJ1-6	few	CASSQGQGMNSPLHF	TGTGCCAGCTCCCAAGGTCAGGGTATGAATTCACCCCTCCACTTT
NA	TRBV7-3	TRBJ1-1	NA	CASSFTKGTTEAFF	TGTGCCAGCAGCTTTACAAAAGGGACAACTGAAGCTTTCTTT
TRBD1	TRBV10-3	TRBJ1-2	few	CAISIGQEGNYGYTF	TGTGCCATCAGTATTGGACAGGAGGGTAACTATGGCTACACCTTC
TRBD1	TRBV6-1	TRBJ2-1	NA	CASSPGQLLSYNEQFF	TGTGCCAGCAGTCCGGGACAGCTTCTCTCCTACAATGAGCAGTTCTTC
TRBD1	TRBV18	TRBJ2-3	few	CASSPEDRGRPAEYF	TGTGCCAGCTCACCAGAGGACAGGGGGCGTCCCGCGGAGTATTTT
NA	TRBV3-1	TRBJ2-7	few	CASSQDMRASEQYF	TGTGCCAGCAGCCAAGATATGCGGGCGTCCGAGCAGTACTTC
NA	TRBV5-1	TRBJ2-1	few	CASSLDLGRREQFF	TGCGCCAGCAGCTTGGATCTGGGTCGGCGGGAGCAGTTCTTC
TRBD2	TRBV9	TRBJ2-1	NA	CASSPGLADNEQFF	TGTGCCAGCAGCCCGGGACTAGCGGACAATGAGCAGTTCTTC
NA	TRBV20-1	TRBJ1-5	NA	CSARGGNNQPQHF	TGCAGTGCTAGAGGGGGGAACAATCAGCCCCAGCATTTT
NA	TRBV3-1	TRBJ2-3	NA	CASSQGVQDSTDTQYF	TGTGCCAGCAGCCAAGGGGTACAGGATAGCACAGATACGCAGTATTTT
TRBD2	TRBV28	TRBJ2-2	many	CASKSGGGPIAGELFF	TGTGCCAGCAAGAGCGGGGGGGGACCGATCGCCGGGGAGCTGTTTTTT
TRBD2	TRBV7-2	TRBJ2-3	NA	CASSTRGLAVDTQYF	TGTGCCAGCAGCACAAGAGGACTAGCGGTTGATACGCAGTATTTT
NA	TRBV11-2	TRBJ1-3	many	CASSRNPKGLSGNTIYF	TGTGCCAGCAGCCGAAACCCCAAGGGCCTCTCTGGAAACACCATATATTTT
NA	TRBV2	TRBJ2-7	NA	CASSERGPPYF	TGTGCCAGCAGTGAACGTGGGCCTCCGTACTTC
NA	TRBV12-3/TRBV12-4	TRBJ1-2	few	CASSLVGWGYGYTF	TGTGCCAGCAGTTTAGTGGGTTGGGGCTATGGCTACACCTTC
TRBD1	TRBV6-2/TRBV6-3	TRBJ1-5	NA	CASSTWTGSWAQHF	TGTGCCAGCAGTACGTGGACAGGGTCTTGGGCCCAGCATTTT
TRBD1	TRBV6-1	TRBJ1-1	many	CASSEEGGGAVTEAFF	TGTGCCAGCAGTGAAGAGGGAGGGGGCGCAGTCACTGAAGCTTTCTTT
NA	TRBV7-2	TRBJ1-1	many	CASSPGSPEAFF	TGTGCCAGCAGCCCTGGGTCACCTGAAGCTTTCTTT
NA	TRBV5-1	TRBJ1-1	NA	CASSLGDIIGTEAFF	TGCGCCAGCAGCTTGGGGGACATTATAGGCACTGAAGCTTTCTTT
NA	TRBV7-9	TRBJ1-5	NA	CASSHSGTYNQPQHF	TGTGCCAGCAGCCATTCCGGGACGTACAATCAGCCCCAGCATTTT
NA	TRBV29-1	TRBJ2-1	few	CSVEPLGRVFNEQFF	TGCAGCGTTGAGCCTCTGGGTAGAGTTTTTAATGAGCAGTTCTTC
NA	TRBV29-1	TRBJ2-1	NA	CSVDGNPYNEQFF	TGCAGCGTTGATGGGAACCCCTACAATGAGCAGTTCTTC
TRBD2	TRBV10-3	TRBJ2-2	many	CAISATSGAANTGELFF	TGTGCCATCAGTGCTACTAGCGGGGCCGCGAACACCGGGGAGCTGTTTTTT
NA	TRBV14	TRBJ2-5	NA	CASSQGDRTPYF	TGTGCCAGCAGCCAAGGCGACAGGACCCCCTACTTC
TRBD2	TRBV7-3	TRBJ2-1	few	CASSELAGGPRNEQFF	TGTGCCAGCAGCGAACTAGCGGGGGGGCCCAGGAATGAGCAGTTCTTC
TRBD2	TRBV7-2	TRBJ2-1	few	CASSLYLAGIYNEQFF	TGTGCCAGCAGCTTATATCTAGCGGGGATTTACAATGAGCAGTTCTTC
NA	TRBV9	TRBJ1-5	NA	CASSDSGTISQPQHF	TGTGCCAGCAGCGATTCCGGGACGATATCTCAGCCCCAGCATTTT
NA	TRBV29-1	TRBJ1-1	few	CSPLEGQPGNTEAFF	TGCAGCCCCCTGGAGGGTCAGCCTGGGAACACTGAAGCTTTCTTT
NA	TRBV20-1	TRBJ2-1	few	CSARGVGGSYNEQFF	TGCAGTGCTAGAGGAGTCGGGGGCTCCTACAATGAGCAGTTCTTC
NA	TRBV7-8	TRBJ2-5	few	CASSPETTAYPETQYF	TGTGCCAGCAGCCCCGAAACGACAGCGTACCCAGAGACCCAGTACTTC
NA	TRBV21-1	TRBJ2-7	few	CASSHRAPVEQYF	TGTGCCAGCAGCCACCGGGCCCCGGTCGAGCAGTACTTC
NA	TRBV11-2	TRBJ2-1	few	CAIARGSNEQFF	TGTGCCATCGCACGGGGGTCCAATGAGCAGTTCTTC
NA	TRBV5-6	TRBJ2-1	NA	CASEEGDEQFF	TGTGCCAGCGAGGAAGGCGATGAGCAGTTCTTC
NA	TRBV4-1	TRBJ1-1	few	CASSQLFRGDMNTEAFF	TGCGCCAGCAGCCAACTATTTCGGGGGGACATGAACACTGAAGCTTTCTTT
NA	TRBV4-3	TRBJ1-4	NA	CASSQRDLTTNEKLFF	TGCGCCAGCAGCCAAAGAGACCTCACAACTAATGAAAAACTGTTTTTT
NA	TRBV5-4	TRBJ2-7	few	CASSPMGFRIGEQYF	TGTGCCAGCAGCCCGATGGGGTTCCGGATAGGAGAGCAGTACTTC
NA	TRBV2	TRBJ2-1	NA	CASEWMSSYNEQFF	TGTGCCAGCGAGTGGATGAGCTCCTACAATGAGCAGTTCTTC